A single T cell receptor (beta chain) is shown here with its context. Its antigen is unidentified. These data belong to a study of beta chain features in type 1 diabetes. General study findings and limits: Patients and controls would share equally any PCR tilt toward shorter templates. In every one of the four CD4+ subsets, TCRB CDR3s were moderately but significantly shorter in Type 1 diabetes patients.

The investigators reverse transcribed all of the isolated RNA, so they sequenced expressed TCRB transcripts. TCRdb keeps only in-frame clones here, not all; method: immunoSEQ multiplex PCR. The profile shows about 740,000 clones, 10% to 15% of them singletons. Without exception, sorted populations had purity beyond 95%. The sequenced material came from naive CD4+ T cells from blood. The source is a man aged 18 to 29 with type 1 diabetes.

Here the CDR3 reads CASSQEIAVPQHF. Here the CDR3 DNA reads TGCGCCAGCAGCCAAGAGATAGCAGTGCCCCAGCATTTT. This chain uses TRBV4-1 with TRBJ1-5; D gene uncertain. Germline lookup yields CDR1 MGHRA and CDR2 YSYEKL. The CDR3 covers 13 residues. The germline V and J ends were trimmed by 0 bases and 9 bases, with 9 bases remaining between them.